This T cell receptor beta chain is drawn from a study of cytomegalovirus exposure and HLA in healthy donors. Study-level points and caveats: Specific recognition of CMV antigens was confirmed in vitro for a few chains (all CMV-associated). Upon later analysis, TCR association rates were observed to vary by HLA locus, being highest for DRB1 and lowest for HLA-C.

On this clone itself: Its antigen is as yet unknown.

Regarding donors, all were healthy bone marrow donors. Primers for the PCR totalled 60 Vbeta and 13 Jbeta. Assay: immunoSEQ multiplex PCR; the TCRdb copy retains only in-frame clones and omits some. The sample has some 150,000 clones, about 80% seen once; the top ten hold roughly 2%. CDR1 SGHVS and CDR2 FNYEAQ come from the germline V gene. The CDR3 has 13 residues. V was shortened by 2 bases and J by 1 base, with 6 bases between the two germline ends. Sample: PBMCs. This chain uses TRBV7-6 with TRBJ2-7; D not resolved. The sequence derives from a man aged 35 to 55 in good health and CMV-seronegative. The CDR3 loop reads CASSLTESYEQYF. CDR3 in DNA: TGTGCCAGCAGCTTAACTGAGTCCTACGAGCAGTACTTC.